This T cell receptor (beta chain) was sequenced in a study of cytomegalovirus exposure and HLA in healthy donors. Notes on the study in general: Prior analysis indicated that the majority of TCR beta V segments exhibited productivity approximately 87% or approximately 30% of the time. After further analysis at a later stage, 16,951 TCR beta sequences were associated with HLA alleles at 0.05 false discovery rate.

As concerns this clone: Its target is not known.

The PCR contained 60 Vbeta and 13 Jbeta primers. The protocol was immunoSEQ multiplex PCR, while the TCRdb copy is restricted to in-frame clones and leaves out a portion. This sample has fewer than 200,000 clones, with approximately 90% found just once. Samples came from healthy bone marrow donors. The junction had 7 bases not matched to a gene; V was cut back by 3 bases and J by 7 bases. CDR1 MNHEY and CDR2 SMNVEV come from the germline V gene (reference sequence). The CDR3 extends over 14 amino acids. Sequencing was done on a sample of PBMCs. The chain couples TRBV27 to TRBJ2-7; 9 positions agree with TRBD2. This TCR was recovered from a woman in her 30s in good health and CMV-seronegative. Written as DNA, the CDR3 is TGTGCCAGCAGTTTCGGCGGGAGGGCCGGTGAGCAGTACTTC. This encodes CASSFGGRAGEQYF.